A single T cell receptor beta chain is shown here with its context. The antigen is not known. These data come from a study of cytomegalovirus exposure and HLA in healthy donors. The PCR had 60 Vbeta and 13 Jbeta primers. Only in-frame clones appear in the TCRdb table, and some are missing; sequencing was by immunoSEQ multiplex PCR. The sample has some 170,000 clones, less than 80% seen once; the top ten hold roughly 2%. Study outcomes and limitations: The study recorded about 160 TCR beta chains that were cytomegalovirus-associated.

The CDR3 extends over 19 amino acids. J was trimmed by 1 base and V by 6 bases; bases with no gene match: 21. Germline CDR1 reads MRHNA; CDR2 reads SNTAGT. The gene calls are TRBV6-4 and TRBJ2-7, with 7 bases identical to TRBD1. Sequenced sample: PBMCs. The source of this sequence is a man in his forties in good health and CMV-seronegative. The chain's CDR3 is CASRQPGTAAYSRSYEQYF. DNA for the CDR3: TGTGCCAGCAGACAACCTGGGACAGCCGCTTACAGTAGATCCTACGAGCAGTACTTC.